This TCR beta chain was profiled in a study of human versus mouse CDR3 diversity and MHC coevolution. Clones were sequenced by immunoSEQ multiplex PCR, and TCRdb holds only the in-frame ones, with some missing. The repertoire holds about 77,000 clones, with approximately 90% as singletons. This clone was observed a single time. Trimming pared 5 bases from V and 7 bases from J, leaving 20 bases between. Germline V gives CDR1 LNHDA, CDR2 SQIVND (reference sequence). This CDR3 region has 16 residues. Material for sequencing was naive CD4+ T cells from blood. Documented subset: CD45RO-negative CD62L-positive naive CD4 T cells. The sequence was collected from a person aged 30 to 69 in good health. The chain links TRBV19 to TRBJ2-2; D is perhaps TRBD2 (5 bases). The CDR3 region is CASSVRLTGTGGELFF. The CDR3 nucleotides read TGTGCCAGTAGTGTCCGTCTGACGGGAACGGGCGGGGAGCTGTTTTTT. The complete variable domain, with remaining parts taken from reference TRBV19 and TRBJ2-2, reads DGGITQSPKYLFRKEGQNVTLSCEQNLNHDAMYWYRQDPGQGLRLIYYSQIVNDFQKGDIAEGYSVSREKKESFPLTVTSAQKNPTAFYLCASSVRLTGTGGELFFGEGSRLTVL.